A single sample is the source of the 22 T cell receptor beta chains below, sequenced in a study of cytomegalovirus exposure and HLA in healthy donors. PCR amplification relied on 60 Vbeta primers (plus 13 Jbeta primers). Produced via immunoSEQ multiplex PCR; TCRdb's table is partial and in-frame only. Of around 85,000 clones detected, about 78% appear once; the ten largest clones hold 1.1%. The sequencing input was PBMCs. These receptors originate from a male donor in good health and CMV-seronegative.

The chain combines TRBV4-2 with TRBJ1-6, with 10 bases matching TRBD1. V lost 1 base to trimming and J lost 7 bases; unmatched junction nucleotides: 4. The CDR3 is made up of 16 amino acids. Germline V gene lookup returns CDR1 LGHNA and CDR2 YNFKEQ. CDR3 residues: CASSQAGTGVNSPLHF. The CDR3 DNA reads TGTGCCAGCAGCCAAGCCGGGACAGGGGTGAATTCACCCCTCCACTTT.

This rearrangement joins TRBV6-1 to TRBJ2-1; 8 bases fit TRBD2. This CDR3 has 14 amino acids. Germline CDR1 reads MNHNS; CDR2 reads SASEGT. Trimming cost V 6 bases and J 7 bases; bases outside gene matches: 8. CDR3 protein: CASSRGGLVNEQFF. The CDR3 nucleotides are TGTGCCAGCAGCCGGGGGGGCCTTGTTAATGAGCAGTTCTTC.

This chain joins TRBV19 and TRBJ2-1, with 8 bases fitting TRBD2. The junction had 6 bases not matched to a gene; V was cut back by 1 base and J by 10 bases. The CDR3 sequence is 14 residues long. CDR1 and CDR2 (germline): LNHDA, SQIVND (reference sequence). CDR3 sequence reads: CASSIAPGTREQFF. For the CDR3, the DNA is TGTGCCAGTAGTATAGCGCCGGGGACTAGAGAGCAGTTCTTC.

V gene TRBV5-1 combines with J gene TRBJ2-5, with D unresolved. Looked up from germline, CDR1 is SGHRS and CDR2 is YFSETQ. The germline V and J ends were trimmed by 5 bases and 1 base, with 9 bases remaining between them. The CDR3 spans 13 residues. The CDR3 DNA reads as TGCGCCAGCAGTCCCGGGTCCCAAGAGACCCAGTACTTC. It codes for CASSPGSQETQYF.

The chain is built from TRBV6-6 and TRBJ1-5; D remains ambiguous. Looked up from germline, CDR1 is MNHNY and CDR2 is SVGAGI (reference sequence). V lost 8 bases, J lost 1 base, and 15 bases lay in between. The CDR3 runs to 15 residues. CDR3 in amino acids: CASGSGSLSNQPQHF. In DNA, the CDR3 is TGTGCCAGCGGTTCGGGAAGCCTAAGCAATCAGCCCCAGCATTTT.

J is TRBJ2-5 and V is TRBV2; TRBD2 matches at 10 bases. The J call is uncertain, as TRBJ2-7 better fits the DNA end. The germline gives CDR1 SNHLY, CDR2 FYNNEI. This CDR3 has 18 residues. In DNA form, the CDR3 reads TGTGCCAGCAGTGAAGCTGGTAGCGGGGGGCTCGGACGGTACGAGCAGTACTTC. Translating gives CASSEAGSGGLGRYEQYF.

The chain employs TRBV10-3 and TRBJ1-1, with D perhaps TRBD1 (5 bases). Germline V gives CDR1 ENHRY, CDR2 SYGVKD. This CDR3 has 14 residues. Trimming shortened V by 3 bases and J by 4 bases, and 12 bases separated the two germline ends. The CDR3 protein is CAISDQGSVTEAFF. For the CDR3, the DNA is TGTGCCATCAGTGATCAGGGATCGGTCACTGAAGCTTTCTTT.

This sequence joins TRBV10-3 and TRBJ2-2, with 8 bases that match TRBD2. The CDR3 totals 19 residues. V was pared by 0 bases and J by 6 bases, with 15 bases of the junction left unmatched. Germline CDR1 reads ENHRY; CDR2 reads SYGVKD. The CDR3 reads CAISESRQYSGVGAGELFF. For the CDR3, the DNA is TGTGCCATCAGTGAGTCGCGGCAGTATAGCGGGGTCGGGGCCGGGGAGCTGTTTTTT.

The V gene is TRBV27, the J gene TRBJ2-5, with 7 nucleotides matching TRBD1. Germline CDR1 MNHEY, CDR2 SMNVEV (reference sequence). This CDR3 has 13 amino acids. J lost 5 bases, V lost 5 bases, and 5 bases had no gene match. The CDR3: CASSRGPGETQYF. DNA of the CDR3: TGTGCCAGCAGTAGGGGGCCGGGGGAGACCCAGTACTTC.

The chain links TRBV7-6 to TRBJ2-2, with unresolved D. Per the germline V gene, CDR1 is SGHVS and CDR2 is FNYEAQ. The V end lost 0 bases, the J end lost 6 bases, and 11 bases lay between the germline ends. This CDR3 is built from 15 residues. The CDR3 DNA follows: TGTGCCAGCAGCTTAGCCCCTCTAGGTGCCGGGGAGCTGTTTTTT. It is translated as CASSLAPLGAGELFF.

Comments on this clone: Mismatch with germline at one junction end may stem from a read error. The chain links TRBV14 to TRBJ1-2, with 12 bases matching TRBD1. Per germline, CDR1 SGHDN and CDR2 FVKESK. This CDR3 contains 15 residues. The CDR3 spells CASSQVGTGGYGHTF. In DNA form, the CDR3 reads TGTGCCAGCAGCCAAGTCGGGACAGGGGGCTATGGCCACACCTTC.

The chain combines TRBV19 with TRBJ2-5; possible D gene TRBD1, 5 bases. Germline CDR1 is LNHDA and CDR2 is SQIVND (reference sequence). CDR3 length equals 15 residues. V lost 3 bases and J 0 bases, leaving 11 bases between the germline ends. In DNA, the CDR3 is TGTGCCAGTAGTATTGGGGCAGGCCACCAAGAGACCCAGTACTTC. Translation: CASSIGAGHQETQYF.

J is TRBJ1-2 and V is TRBV28; TRBD1 is a possible D gene (6 bases). This CDR3 has 14 residues. Trimming shortened V by 3 bases and J by 8 bases, and 16 bases separated the two germline ends. Germline CDR1 MDHEN, CDR2 SYDVKM. CDR3 sequence: CASSFGNRVEGYTF. CDR3 DNA sequence: TGTGCCAGCAGTTTCGGGAACAGGGTTGAGGGCTACACCTTC.

This rearrangement joins TRBV2 to TRBJ2-3; 14 bases map to TRBD2. The J segment lost 8 bases and the V segment lost 6 bases, leaving 10 bases of the junction unmatched. The CDR3 consists of 16 residues. Per germline, CDR1 SNHLY and CDR2 FYNNEI. This CDR3 is CASRDGLAGGPGTQYF. The CDR3 DNA sequence: TGTGCCAGCAGGGATGGACTAGCGGGGGGACCAGGTACGCAGTATTTT.

V is TRBV28 and J is TRBJ2-6; maybe TRBD2 (5 bases). V lost 6 bases to trimming and J lost 2 bases, with 11 bases between them. Germline V gives CDR1 MDHEN, CDR2 SYDVKM. The CDR3 extends over 15 amino acids. CDR3 sequence: CASRVEGPGANVLTF. The DNA for the CDR3 is TGTGCCAGCAGGGTAGAGGGCCCTGGGGCCAACGTCCTGACTTTC. The variable domain in full, completed from reference TRBV28 and TRBJ2-6, reads DVKVTQSSRYLVKRTGEKVFLECVQDMDHENMFWYRQDPGLGLRLIYFSYDVKMKEKGDIPEGYSVSREKKERFSLILESASTNQTSMYLCASRVEGPGANVLTFGAGSRLTVL.

This sequence joins TRBV7-3 and TRBJ1-2; a possible D gene is TRBD1 (6 bases). Trimming took 5 bases from V and 10 from J, leaving 17 bases between them. This CDR3 comprises 13 residues. CDR1 is SGHTA and CDR2 is FQGTGA in the germline V gene. The CDR3 is CASSTNRDSVYTF. In DNA form, the CDR3 reads TGTGCCAGCAGCACAAACAGGGATTCGGTCTACACCTTC.

The CDR3 loop reads CASSLQRGLNTGELFF. In DNA, the CDR3 is TGTGCCAGCAGCTTACAGCGGGGGTTGAACACCGGGGAGCTGTTTTTT. V usage is TRBV7-9 and J usage is TRBJ2-2; 8 positions agree with TRBD2. The junction had 3 bases not matched to a gene; V was cut back by 2 bases and J by 1 base. The CDR3 contains 16 residues. Germline CDR1 SEHNR, CDR2 FQNEAQ (reference sequence).

The sample holds one count of this clone. The V call is TRBV21-1, the J call TRBJ2-3; TRBD2, the table's D call, was not compared with the DNA. TRBV21-1 is a pseudogene segment. This CDR3 is 16 amino acids long. The CDR3: CASLHPGPRYTDTQYF. In DNA, the CDR3 is TGTGCCAGCCTCCACCCGGGTCCGAGATACACAGATACGCAGTATTTT.

This clone was observed a handful of times. The rearrangement joins TRBV27 to TRBJ2-5; 8 bases are a match to TRBD1. The CDR3 length is 15 residues. Trimming at V came to 2 bases and at J to 9 bases, leaving 11 bases not matched to a gene. CDR1 and CDR2 from the germline V gene are MNHEY and SMNVEV (reference sequence). CDR3 sequence reads: CASSLGPGGVGPQYF. For the CDR3, the DNA is TGTGCCAGCAGTTTAGGGCCAGGGGGCGTTGGCCCCCAGTACTTC.

The J gene is TRBJ1-1, the V gene TRBV6-1, with D uncertain. V lost 4 bases, J lost 1 base, and 10 bases lay in between. Per the germline V gene, CDR1 is MNHNS and CDR2 is SASEGT. There are 14 residues in the CDR3. The CDR3 bases are TGTGCCAGCAGTGTAAGGGAGGGGAACACTGAAGCTTTCTTT. Encoded protein: CASSVREGNTEAFF.

This rearrangement joins TRBV28 to TRBJ2-7; D unclear. Trimming took off 3 bases at V and 5 bases at J, with 11 bases between the two ends. The CDR3 is made up of 13 amino acids. Germline-derived CDR1 and CDR2 are MDHEN and SYDVKM. The CDR3 reads CASSLARWDEQYF. The CDR3 DNA reads as TGTGCCAGCAGTTTGGCTAGGTGGGACGAGCAGTACTTC.

V gene TRBV29-1 combines with J gene TRBJ2-2; possible D gene TRBD2, 6 bases. The CDR3 spans 12 residues. The germline CDR1 and CDR2 sequences are SQVTM and ANQGSEA. V gave up 7 bases and J gave up 6 bases, with 12 bases separating them. The CDR3: CSATSFAGELFF. The DNA for the CDR3 is TGCAGCGCCACTAGCTTCGCCGGGGAGCTGTTTTTT.